This T cell receptor beta chain was captured by sequencing in a study of blood T cell repertoires in COVID-19. The overall study: The United States, Italy and Spain supplied acute and convalescent COVID-19 samples. From T cells, B-cell-depleted T cells, or PBMCs came the material, which was cDNA or gDNA.

Repertoires were generated with immunoSEQ multiplex PCR, while TCRdb's copy carries only in-frame clones and drops some. This sample has some 80,000 clones; 79% occur once, and the top ten carry about 5.4%. CDR3 length equals 16 residues. V shed 1 base and J shed 0 bases, with 7 bases lying between them. Germline assignment: CDR1 SGHAT and CDR2 FQNNGV. The chain combines TRBV11-2 with TRBJ1-6; D is ambiguous. Material: peripheral blood. The source of this sequence is a woman over 75 with active or convalescent COVID-19. In nucleotides, the CDR3 is TGTGCCAGCAGCTTAGGCGGGAGCTCCTATAATTCACCCCTCCACTTT. The encoded protein is CASSLGGSSYNSPLHF.